This T cell receptor beta chain comes out of a study of control samples from healthy donors and cancer patients. The ends were cut back, 6 bases at V and 7 bases at J, with 13 bases in the middle. The CDR3 is 13 residues long. CDR1 is MDHEN, CDR2 SYDVKM, per germline. The data were produced by immunoSEQ multiplex PCR, yet TCRdb's version contains in-frame clones alone and is incomplete. The table shows 75,000 to 100,000 clones, with about four fifths occurring only once. The sample comprised blood. The J gene is TRBJ2-1, the V gene TRBV28; maybe TRBD2 (6 bases). This TCR derives from a man in his fifties or sixties in good health. The CDR3 DNA reads as TGTGCCAGCAGGGGACTGGGAAAGAATGAGCAGTTCTTC. It yields the protein CASRGLGKNEQFF.